This TCR beta chain is drawn from a study of Ad26.COV2.S vaccination and SARS-CoV-2 variants. The sample's treatment: 19 received Ad26.COV2.S at low or high dose, single or two shots; five or six received placebo; per-sample allocation not given. It was on day 63 after the first vaccine or placebo injection that samples were taken. An adult of 18-55 years in Boston served as donor. The assay was immunoSEQ multiplex PCR, and TCRdb's table has in-frame clones only and misses some. The sample contains a few hundred thousand clones, roughly 90% of which appear only once. The V gene's germline CDR1 is MNHEY and CDR2 SVGAGI. V was pared by 6 bases and J by 3 bases, with 6 bases of the junction left unmatched. The CDR3 spans 14 residues.

J is TRBJ2-3 and V is TRBV6-5; 7 bases are shared with TRBD1. The sample was peripheral blood, taken in a trial of Ad26.COV2.S vaccine versus placebo. The receptor was derived from a person between 18 and 59 years old who received the Ad26.COV2.S COVID-19 vaccine or a placebo. The CDR3 reads CASSKGTETDTQYF. CDR3 bases: TGTGCCAGCAGCAAAGGGACAGAAACAGATACGCAGTATTTT.